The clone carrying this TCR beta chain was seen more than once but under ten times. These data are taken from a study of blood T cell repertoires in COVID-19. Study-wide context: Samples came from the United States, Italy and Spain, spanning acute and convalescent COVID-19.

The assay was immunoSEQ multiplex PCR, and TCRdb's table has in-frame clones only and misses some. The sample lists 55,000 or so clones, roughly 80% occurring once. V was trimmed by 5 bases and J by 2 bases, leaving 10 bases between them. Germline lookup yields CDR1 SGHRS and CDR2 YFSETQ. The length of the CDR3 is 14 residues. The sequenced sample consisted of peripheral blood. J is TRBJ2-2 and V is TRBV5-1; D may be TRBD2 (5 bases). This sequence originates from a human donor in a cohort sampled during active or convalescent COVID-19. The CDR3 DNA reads TGCGCCAGCAGACTAGGACCCAACACCGGGGAGCTGTTTTTT. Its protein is CASRLGPNTGELFF.